Sequencing of this T cell receptor beta chain was carried out in a study of T-cell reconstitution after alpha-beta-depleted transplantation in children. During its preparation, the TCRbeta library received unique molecular identifiers. TCRdb reprocessed the PCR reads via MiXCR and lists one record per CDR3 protein. The sample records about 350,000 distinct CDR3 sequences, less than 15% being singletons. Only a few counts were recorded for this clonotype. The V and J ends lost 1 base and 4 bases respectively, with 8 bases between them. This CDR3 has 14 residues. The source of this sequence is a human donor who donated a stem cell graft to a child with Fanconi anemia. Sequenced material: PBMCs, taken from the stem cell graft. This chain links TRBV12-3 or TRBV12-4 with TRBJ1-5; no clear D gene. The CDR3 DNA reads as TGTGCCAGCAGTTTAGTTGACGGTAATCAGCCCCAGCATTTT. It translates to CASSLVDGNQPQHF.